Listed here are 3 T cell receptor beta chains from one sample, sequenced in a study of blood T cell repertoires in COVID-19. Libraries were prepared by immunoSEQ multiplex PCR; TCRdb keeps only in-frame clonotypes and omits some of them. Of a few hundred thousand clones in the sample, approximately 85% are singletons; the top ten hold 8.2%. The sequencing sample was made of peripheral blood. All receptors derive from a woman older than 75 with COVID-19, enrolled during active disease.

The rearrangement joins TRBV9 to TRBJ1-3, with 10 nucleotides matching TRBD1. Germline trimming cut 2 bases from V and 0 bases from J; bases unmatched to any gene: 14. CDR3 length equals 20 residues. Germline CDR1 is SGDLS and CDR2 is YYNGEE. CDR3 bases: TGTGCCAGCAGCGTTACACCGGGACAGGGGACCATAAACTCTGGAAACACCATATATTTT. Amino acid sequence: CASSVTPGQGTINSGNTIYF.

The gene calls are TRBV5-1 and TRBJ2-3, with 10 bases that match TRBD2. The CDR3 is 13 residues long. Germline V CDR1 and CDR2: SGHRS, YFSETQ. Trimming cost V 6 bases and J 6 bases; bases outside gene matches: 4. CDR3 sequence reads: CASTLAGVDTQYF. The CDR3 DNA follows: TGCGCCAGCACCCTAGCGGGGGTTGATACGCAGTATTTT. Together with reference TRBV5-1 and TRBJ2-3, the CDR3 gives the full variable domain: KAGVTQTPRYLIKTRGQQVTLSCSPISGHRSVSWYQQTPGQGLQFLFEYFSETQRNKGNFPGRFSGRQFSNSRSEMNVSTLELGDSALYLCASTLAGVDTQYFGPGTRLTVL.

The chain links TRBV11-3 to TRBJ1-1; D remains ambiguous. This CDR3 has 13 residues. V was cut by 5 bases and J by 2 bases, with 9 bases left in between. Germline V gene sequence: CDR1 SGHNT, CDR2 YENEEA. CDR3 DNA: TGTGCCAGCAGCCGGCGGGGAAACACTGAAGCTTTCTTT. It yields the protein CASSRRGNTEAFF. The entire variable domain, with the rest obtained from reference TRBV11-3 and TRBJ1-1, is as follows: EAGVVQSPRYKIIEKKQPVAFWCNPISGHNTLYWYLQNLGQGPELLIRYENEEAVDDSQLPKDRFSAERLKGVDSTLKIQPAELGDSAVYLCASSRRGNTEAFFGQGTRLTVV.